Below are 8 T cell receptor beta chains sequenced from a single sample in a study of T cell clonality in common variable immunodeficiency. The assay was immunoSEQ multiplex PCR, and TCRdb's table has in-frame clones only and misses some. The repertoire has approximately 30,000 clones, none seen only once; the ten largest take roughly 4%. The sequenced material came from peripheral blood mononuclear cells. These receptors were collected from a person aged 18-70 years in good health.

This clone was seen repeatedly, ten times or more. The CDR3 end is not reached by the read, which stops 3 residues before it; the germline J gene fills it in. The chain employs TRBV7-9 and TRBJ2-7, with 10 bases that match TRBD2. Germline V CDR1 and CDR2: SEHNR, FQNEAQ (reference sequence). The ends lost 4 bases at V and 0 bases at J; junction bases unmatched: 3. The CDR3 runs to 15 residues. CDR3 bases read: TGTGCCAGCAGCTCCTGGACTAGCGGCTCCTACGAG. Its protein is CASSSWTSGSYE. The whole CDR3 protein reads CASSSWTSGSYEQYF.

This clone came up a few times. The sequenced fragment ends 3 residues before the CDR3 boundary, so the rest is inferred from the germline J gene. The rearrangement joins TRBV7-2 to TRBJ1-2; TRBD1 might be the D (5 bases). Germline V gives CDR1 SGHTA, CDR2 FQGNSA. This CDR3 is 15 amino acids long. This CDR3 is CASSLAPTSGRDYTF. The CDR3 bases that were read are TGTGCCAGCAGCTTAGCCCCGACTAGCGGCAGGGAC. The full variable domain, with the rest looked up from reference TRBV7-2 and TRBJ1-2, is GAGVSQSPSNKVTEKGKDVELRCDPISGHTALYWYRQSLGQGLEFLIYFQGNSAPDKSGLPSDRFSAERTGGSVSTLTIQRTQQEDSAVYLCASSLAPTSGRDYTFGSGTRLTVV.

This clone was seen ten or more times. Germline and junction disagree at one end, which may indicate a read error. The read ends 3 residues early relative to the CDR3; the germline J gene fills the gap. This sequence joins TRBV29-1 and TRBJ1-1; 7 bases match TRBD1. The CDR3 sequence is 13 residues long. Germline V gene sequence: CDR1 SQVTM, CDR2 ANQGSEA. The DNA read from the CDR3 is TGCAGCGTGTCAACAGGGGTCAACACTGAC. This translates into CSVSTGVNTD. From start to end, the CDR3 is CSVSTGVNTDAFF.

Ten or more counts support this clone. The CDR3 goes on 3 residues after the read ends, and that part is filled in from the germline J gene. V and J are TRBV5-1 and TRBJ2-2, with D perhaps TRBD1 (6 bases). Germline V gene sequence: CDR1 SGHRS, CDR2 YFSETQ. The V and J ends lost 2 bases and 3 bases respectively, with 8 bases between them. This CDR3 has 14 residues. The sequenced CDR3 bases are TGCGCCAGCAGCTTCGGGACACACACCGGGGAG. Translation: CASSFGTHTGE. The whole CDR3 sequence reads CASSFGTHTGELFF.

This clone was observed at least ten times. Coverage ceases 3 residues before the CDR3 finishes, and the germline J gene fills in the end. The V call is TRBV5-1, the J call TRBJ1-1, with 12 bases that match TRBD1. V shed 0 bases and J 5 bases; nucleotides not matched to a gene: 8. The CDR3 extends over 17 amino acids. CDR1 and CDR2 from the germline V gene are SGHRS and YFSETQ. CDR3 protein: CASSLGWDRGRGTEAFF. The CDR3 DNA, read in part, is TGCGCCAGCAGCTTGGGATGGGACAGGGGGCGGGGTACTGAA.

This clone was counted many times. CDR3 region: CASSVTIEREGVDTQYF. The DNA read from the CDR3 is TGTGCCAGCAGTGTTACGATAGAGCGGGAGGGTGTGGATACG. The chain combines TRBV2 with TRBJ2-3; 10 nucleotides line up with TRBD2. From the germline J gene comes the end of the CDR3, since the read stops 3 residues before it. Germline V lookup: CDR1 SNHLY, CDR2 FYNNEI. There are 17 residues in the CDR3. V shed 4 bases and J 6 bases; nucleotides not matched to a gene: 13.

This clone was counted many times. Read coverage stops 3 residues before the CDR3 terminus; the germline J gene supplies the remainder. The J gene is TRBJ1-1, the V gene TRBV5-5; a possible D gene is TRBD1 (6 bases). The length of the CDR3 is 15 residues. CDR1 is SGHKS, CDR2 YYEKEE, per germline (reference sequence). Trimming removed 1 base at V and 4 bases at J, with 14 bases between. The CDR3 bases that were read are TGTGCCAGCAGCTTGACGGGGGGCCTTGGCACTGAA. Translating it yields CASSLTGGLGTE. The complete CDR3 reads CASSLTGGLGTEAFF. The full variable domain, rest sourced from reference TRBV5-5 and TRBJ1-1, is DAGVTQSPTHLIKTRGQQVTLRCSPISGHKSVSWYQQVLGQGPQFIFQYYEKEERGRGNFPDRFSARQFPNYSSELNVNALLLGDSALYLCASSLTGGLGTEAFFGQGTRLTVV.

Details on this clone: The sequence runs out 3 residues before the end of the CDR3; the remainder is reconstructed from the germline J gene. V usage is TRBV13 and J usage is TRBJ2-7; D remains ambiguous. V shed 1 base and J shed 3 bases, with 4 bases lying between them. The CDR3 has 12 amino acids. Germline CDR1 and CDR2: PRHDT and FYEKMQ (reference sequence). The DNA read from the CDR3 is TGTGCCAGCAGCTTAGCCCGCTACGAG. This translates into CASSLARYE. The whole CDR3 protein is CASSLARYEQYF. The whole variable domain, remainder taken from reference TRBV13 and TRBJ2-7, is AAGVIQSPRHLIKEKRETATLKCYPIPRHDTVYWYQQGPGQDPQFLISFYEKMQSDKGSIPDRFSAQQFSDYHSELNMSSLELGDSALYFCASSLARYEQYFGPGTRLTVT.